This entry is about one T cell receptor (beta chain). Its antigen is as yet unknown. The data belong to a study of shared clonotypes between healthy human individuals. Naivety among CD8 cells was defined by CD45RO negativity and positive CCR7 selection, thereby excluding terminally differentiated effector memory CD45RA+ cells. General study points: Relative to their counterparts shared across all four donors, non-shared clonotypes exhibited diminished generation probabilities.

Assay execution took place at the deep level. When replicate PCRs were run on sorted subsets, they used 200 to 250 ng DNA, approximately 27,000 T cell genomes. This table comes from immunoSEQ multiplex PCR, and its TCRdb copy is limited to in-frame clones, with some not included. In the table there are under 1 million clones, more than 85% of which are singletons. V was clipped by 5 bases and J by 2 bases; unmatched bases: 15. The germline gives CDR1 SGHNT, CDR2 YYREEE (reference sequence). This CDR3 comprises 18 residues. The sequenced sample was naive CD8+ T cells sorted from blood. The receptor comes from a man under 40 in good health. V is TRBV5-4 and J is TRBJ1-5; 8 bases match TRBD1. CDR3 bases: TGTGCCAGCAGACCCGGACAGGGTGGGTGTGACGGCAATCAGCCCCAGCATTTT. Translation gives CASRPGQGGCDGNQPQHF.